Listed below are T cell receptor beta chains from one sample, sequenced in a study of T cell responses to AZD1222 COVID-19 vaccine. This table comes from immunoSEQ multiplex PCR, and its TCRdb copy is limited to in-frame clones, with some not included. The sample yields 150,000 or so clones, roughly 88% seen once. The specimen was peripheral blood, collected on day 0 of MenACWY control vaccination. The receptor set was obtained from an adult in good health. The CDR3 runs from the conserved cysteine through the conserved F or W. A D gene is named only where the DNA matches it firmly. Only some rows state a clone size, as once, few, many or a class for expanded clones.

>TRBJ1-1|TRBV7-8|.|.
TGTGCCAGCTTGCGGACGGTGAACACTGAAGCTTTCTTT
CASLRTVNTEAFF
>TRBJ1-3|TRBV5-1|.|.
TGCGCCAGCAGCGGGGTAGGGTCGGGAAACACCATATATTTT
CASSGVGSGNTIYF
>TRBJ1-4|TRBV4-1|.|.
TGCGCCAGCAGCCAAGAAACGACACCCTCGGAGGAAAAACTGTTTTTT
CASSQETTPSEEKLFF
>TRBJ1-2|TRBV28|.|.
TGTGCCAGCAGTTTATATCCAGTTTCTAACTATGGCTACACCTTC
CASSLYPVSNYGYTF
>TRBJ1-3|TRBV19|.|.
TGTGCCAGTAGTCGCCTTGTGGCTTCTGGAAACACCATATATTTT
CASSRLVASGNTIYF
>TRBJ2-1|TRBV5-4|.|.
TGTGCCAGCAGCTTGAGCCCATTCAATGAGCAGTTCTTC
CASSLSPFNEQFF
>TRBJ1-6|TRBV14|.|once
TGTGCCAGCAGCCAAGCGCGGGTCTCCTATAATTCACCCCTCCACTTT
CASSQARVSYNSPLHF
>TRBJ2-2|TRBV2|.|.
TGTGCCAGCACCGTGGGGGCTAGCGGATACACCGGGGAGCTGTTTTTT
CASTVGASGYTGELFF
>TRBJ1-5|TRBV6-5|.|.
TGTGCCAGCAGTCCGGGACTCCTTTCAGGTCAGCCCCAGCATTTT
CASSPGLLSGQPQHF
>TRBJ2-7|TRBV19|TRBD2|.
TGTGCCAGTACCCCACTAGCGGGAGCGGGGGAGCAGTACTTC
CASTPLAGAGEQYF